The 7 T cell receptor beta chains listed next were all sequenced from one sample in a study of siplizumab effects on memory and regulatory T cells. Produced via immunoSEQ multiplex PCR; TCRdb's table is partial and in-frame only. The sample lists some 97,000 clones; over 90% were seen once. The sequencing input was non-Treg CD4+ T cells sorted from blood. The receptors originated from a human donor in good health.

The chain is built from TRBV6-1 and TRBJ2-6, with D possibly matching TRBD1 (6 bases). Trimming removed 8 bases at V and 4 bases at J, with 15 bases between. This CDR3 spans 15 amino acids. Germline V gives CDR1 MNHNS, CDR2 SASEGT. In DNA, the CDR3 is TGTGCCAGCGACAACAGGGCGGCGGGGGCCAACGTCCTGACTTTC. Protein product: CASDNRAAGANVLTF.

V usage is TRBV28 and J usage is TRBJ1-4; a weak D match, TRBD1 (5 bases). The CDR3 spans 17 residues. Trimming stripped 6 bases from V and 0 bases from J, with 17 bases between. Germline CDR1 is MDHEN and CDR2 is SYDVKM. CDR3 in amino acids: CASRAPGRKPTNEKLFF. CDR3 nucleotide sequence: TGTGCCAGCAGGGCTCCGGGACGGAAACCAACTAATGAAAAACTGTTTTTT.

This rearrangement joins TRBV29-1 to TRBJ2-7; the D is unclear. This CDR3 comprises 12 residues. Germline V gives CDR1 SQVTM, CDR2 ANQGSEA. V was shortened by 0 bases and J by 3 bases, with 6 bases between the two germline ends. Written as DNA, the CDR3 is TGCAGCGTTGAAGAGACGGACTACGAGCAGTACTTC. This translates into CSVEETDYEQYF.

This chain joins TRBV11-3 and TRBJ2-1; 7 nucleotides line up with TRBD2. Germline lookup yields CDR1 SGHNT and CDR2 YENEEA. The CDR3 is 17 residues long. The trim removed 0 bases at V and 1 base at J, leaving 6 bases unmatched. CDR3 bases: TGTGCCAGCAGCTTAGATGCGGCGGGAGTATCCTACAATGAGCAGTTCTTC. This encodes CASSLDAAGVSYNEQFF.

This sequence joins TRBV14 and TRBJ1-2, with D perhaps matching TRBD1 (6 bases). Trimming removed 4 bases at V and 4 bases at J, with 16 bases between. CDR3 length: 15 amino acids. The germline V gene has CDR1 SGHDN and CDR2 FVKESK. The CDR3 DNA is TGTGCCAGCAGCCCAACAGCAGGGGCCGGCTATGGCTACACCTTC. Its protein is CASSPTAGAGYGYTF.

The chain recombines TRBV6-1 with TRBJ2-6; TRBD2 matches at 7 bases. CDR3 size: 17 residues. The V segment lost 2 bases and the J segment 0 bases; nucleotides outside the gene matches: 4. Germline assignment: CDR1 MNHNS and CDR2 SASEGT. This CDR3 is CASSELGGGSGANVLTF. The DNA for the CDR3 is TGTGCCAGCAGTGAACTGGGGGGGGGCTCTGGGGCCAACGTCCTGACTTTC.

The V and J genes are TRBV5-1 and TRBJ2-5, with TRBD2 as a possible D gene (6 bases). The J call is uncertain, as TRBJ2-7 better fits the DNA end. The germline CDR1 and CDR2 sequences are SGHRS and YFSETQ. The CDR3 sequence is 14 residues long. The CDR3, as DNA: TGCGCCAGCAGCCCCCTAGCGCAAACCTACGAGCAGTACTTC. It translates to CASSPLAQTYEQYF.